This TCR beta chain was retrieved from a study of shared clonotypes between healthy human individuals. Study findings and constraints: Rarefaction revealed incomplete sorted-subset sequencing despite large depth.

Here immunoSEQ multiplex PCR was the method, and the copy in TCRdb shows in-frame clones only, minus some. Of some 1.5 million clones in the sample, roughly 97% were seen once. Germline-derived CDR1 and CDR2 are SGDLS and YYNGEE. CDR3 length: 16 residues. On this clone itself: Antigen: not known. Sequence at one end of the junction differs from germline and may be a read error.

The receptor was isolated from a man younger than 40 in good health. The sequencing sample was made of naive CD4+ T cells sorted from blood. Documented subset: CD45RA+ positively selected. The V call is TRBV9, the J call TRBJ2-2; 10 nucleotides align to TRBD2. CDR3: CASSVWLAGDTGELFF. CDR3 DNA: TGTGCCAGCAGCGTATGGCTAGCGGGAGACACTGGGGAGCTGTTTTTT.